The 15 T cell receptor beta chains below all came from one sample that was sequenced in a study of immune cell composition in non-small cell lung cancer. Normal lung sampling was at least 3 cm from the tumour, as distant as possible. Clones were read by immunoSEQ multiplex PCR, and TCRdb kept only the in-frame ones, dropping some. The table records about 3,400 clones, roughly 69% of them present only once. Specimen: non-adjacent lung tissue. The receptor set was obtained from a human donor with non-small cell lung cancer.

The rearrangement links TRBV9 to TRBJ2-7; 7 positions match TRBD2. J lost 6 bases, V lost 0 bases, and 0 bases had no gene match. Germline V CDR1 and CDR2: SGDLS, YYNGEE. The CDR3 consists of 12 residues. CDR3 protein: CASSVGGGEQYF. DNA for the CDR3: TGTGCCAGCAGCGTAGGCGGGGGCGAGCAGTACTTC.

This clone appeared once. The chain couples TRBV7-3 to TRBJ2-3, with TRBD2 matching over 10 bases. The ends lost 4 bases at V and 5 bases at J; junction bases unmatched: 6. The CDR3 spans 15 residues. The V gene's germline CDR1 is SGHTA and CDR2 FQGTGA. This CDR3 is CASSSTSGEVDTQYF. CDR3 nucleotide sequence: TGTGCCAGCAGCTCAACTAGCGGGGAGGTAGATACGCAGTATTTT. The full variable domain, in which reference TRBV7-3 and TRBJ2-3 provide the parts outside the CDR3, is GAGVSQTPSNKVTEKGKYVELRCDPISGHTALYWYRQSLGQGPEFLIYFQGTGAADDSGLPNDRFFAVRPEGSVSTLKIQRTERGDSAVYLCASSSTSGEVDTQYFGPGTRLTVL.

This clone showed up just a few times. The chain uses TRBV6-5 and TRBJ2-2, with TRBD1 matching over 8 bases. V gave up 1 base and J gave up 4 bases; unmatched junction bases: 2. CDR1 and CDR2 (germline): MNHEY, SVGAGI. The CDR3 spans 15 residues. CDR3 in amino acids: CASSYWDRSTGELFF. CDR3 sequence (DNA): TGTGCCAGCAGTTACTGGGACAGGAGCACCGGGGAGCTGTTTTTT.

This chain joins TRBV7-8 and TRBJ2-6; a possible D gene is TRBD1 (6 bases). The CDR3 totals 16 residues. Germline CDR1 SGHVS, CDR2 FQNEAQ. The V gene lost 3 bases and the J gene lost 3 bases, with 12 bases spanning the gap. The CDR3 spells CASSFRGLGGANVLTF. CDR3 DNA: TGTGCCAGCAGCTTCAGGGGTTTAGGTGGGGCCAACGTCCTGACTTTC.

The chain joins TRBV18 to TRBJ2-1, with a possible D match to TRBD2 (5 bases). CDR1 and CDR2 from the germline V gene are KGHSH and LQKENI. CDR3 length: 12 amino acids. V was pared by 3 bases and J by 8 bases, with 8 bases between. This CDR3 reads CASSPEGYEQFF. The CDR3 DNA sequence: TGTGCCAGCTCACCCGAGGGATATGAGCAGTTCTTC.

This clone was picked up a small number of times. The rearrangement links TRBV7-2 to TRBJ1-6; TRBD1 agrees at 7 bases. Germline-derived CDR1 and CDR2 are SGHTA and FQGNSA. Unmatched junction bases numbered 7, after V lost 4 bases and J lost 7 bases. CDR3 length: 15 residues. CDR3 loop: CASSSRQGVNSPLHF. The CDR3 nucleotides are TGTGCCAGCAGCTCAAGACAGGGCGTAAATTCACCCCTCCACTTT.

The chain employs TRBV7-2 and TRBJ2-7, with 8 bases that match TRBD2. From germline, CDR1 is SGHTA and CDR2 FQGNSA. This CDR3 region has 14 residues. V was pared by 1 base and J by 3 bases, with 2 bases of the junction left unmatched. CDR3 in amino acids: CASSLVAGHYEQYF. The CDR3 DNA sequence: TGTGCCAGCAGCTTAGTAGCGGGGCACTACGAGCAGTACTTC.

The rearrangement links TRBV6-5 to TRBJ2-1; 9 bases fit TRBD2. The CDR3 consists of 13 residues. After removal of 10 bases from V and 10 bases from J, the junction contained 11 bases not matched to a gene. Per germline, CDR1 MNHEY and CDR2 SVGAGI. The CDR3 is CATASGDRGEQFF. The CDR3 DNA reads as TGTGCCACGGCTAGCGGGGATAGGGGGGAGCAGTTCTTC.

The V and J genes are TRBV4-3 and TRBJ2-7; 10 nucleotides line up with TRBD2. V trimming: 4 bases; J trimming: 2 bases; junction bases outside the gene matches: 14. From germline, CDR1 is LGHNA and CDR2 YSLEER. The CDR3 extends over 18 amino acids. CDR3 sequence: CASSLYTPASGGTYEQYF. The CDR3 coding sequence is TGCGCCAGCAGCCTATACACCCCGGCTAGCGGGGGTACCTACGAGCAGTACTTC.

This clone has only one observation. CDR3 region: CASSRRGPDQGAFF. The CDR3 region has the DNA TGTGCCAGCAGTCGCAGGGGACCGGACCAGGGGGCTTTCTTT. The V call is TRBV6-6, the J call TRBJ1-1; tentatively, D is TRBD1 (6 bases). Trimming left V 5 bases short and J 11 bases short, with 21 bases between. Germline V lookup: CDR1 MNHNY, CDR2 SVGAGI (reference sequence). The CDR3 loop spans 14 amino acids.

This clone was found a few times. The chain has TRBV10-3 and TRBJ1-2, with D possibly TRBD1 on 5 matching bases. V was pared by 0 bases and J by 2 bases, with 13 bases between. Germline V gives CDR1 ENHRY, CDR2 SYGVKD. The CDR3 sequence is 16 residues long. CDR3 bases: TGTGCCATCAGTGAGTCGGAGGGTAGGGGCAACTATGGCTACACCTTC. Protein: CAISESEGRGNYGYTF.

V and J are TRBV10-2 and TRBJ1-5, with a tentative D call TRBD1 (6 bases). Per the germline V gene, CDR1 is WSHSY and CDR2 is SAAADI. Trimming cost V 3 bases and J 7 bases, with 10 bases left between them. This CDR3 has 13 residues. The CDR3 region is CASSDRGGQPQHF. CDR3 DNA sequence: TGCGCCAGCAGTGACAGGGGCGGACAGCCCCAGCATTTT.

The chain employs TRBV5-4 and TRBJ2-1, with D perhaps matching TRBD2 (5 bases). There are 13 residues in the CDR3. V lost 2 bases and J lost 8, with 11 bases in between. Germline values: CDR1 SGHNT, CDR2 YYREEE (reference sequence). CDR3 bases: TGTGCCAGCAGCTTCGGGGTGGGCGATGAGCAGTTCTTC. Translation gives CASSFGVGDEQFF.

This clone occurred once. This chain joins TRBV18 and TRBJ1-1; 8 bases align to TRBD1. The V gene's germline CDR1 is KGHSH and CDR2 LQKENI. V was clipped by 6 bases and J by 3 bases; unmatched bases: 12. The CDR3 has 16 amino acids. This CDR3 reads CASSLTGDIVDTEAFF. CDR3 sequence (DNA): TGTGCCAGCTCCTTGACAGGGGATATAGTGGACACTGAAGCTTTCTTT.

The gene calls are TRBV6-1 and TRBJ2-1, with TRBD2 as a possible D gene (5 bases). The V gene's germline CDR1 is MNHNS and CDR2 SASEGT. The CDR3 is 15 amino acids. The germline V and J ends were trimmed by 2 bases and 3 bases, with 11 bases remaining between them. The CDR3 DNA reads TGTGCCAGCAGTGAATACAGCGGATTCTACAATGAGCAGTTCTTC. Translation: CASSEYSGFYNEQFF.